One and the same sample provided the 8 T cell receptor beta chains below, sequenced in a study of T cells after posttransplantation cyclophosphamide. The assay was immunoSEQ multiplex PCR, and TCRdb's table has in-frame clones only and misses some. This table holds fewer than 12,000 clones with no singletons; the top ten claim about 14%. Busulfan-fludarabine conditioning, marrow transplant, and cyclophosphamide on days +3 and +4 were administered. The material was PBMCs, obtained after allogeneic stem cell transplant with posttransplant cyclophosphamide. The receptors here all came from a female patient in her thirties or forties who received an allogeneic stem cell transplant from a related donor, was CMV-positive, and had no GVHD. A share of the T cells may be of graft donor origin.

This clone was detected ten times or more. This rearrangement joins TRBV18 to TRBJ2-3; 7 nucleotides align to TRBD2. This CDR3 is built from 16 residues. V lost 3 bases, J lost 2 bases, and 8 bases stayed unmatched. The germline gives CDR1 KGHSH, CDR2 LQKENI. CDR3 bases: TGTGCCAGCTCACCCCTTAGGAGCGGGGACACAGATACGCAGTATTTT. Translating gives CASSPLRSGDTDTQYF.

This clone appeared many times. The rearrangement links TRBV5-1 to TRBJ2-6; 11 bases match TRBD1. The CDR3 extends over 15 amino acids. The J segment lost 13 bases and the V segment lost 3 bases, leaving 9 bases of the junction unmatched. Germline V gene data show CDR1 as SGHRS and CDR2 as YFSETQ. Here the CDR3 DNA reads TGCGCCAGCAGCTCCGGGACAGGGGGTCAGGGGGTCCTGACTTTC. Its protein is CASSSGTGGQGVLTF. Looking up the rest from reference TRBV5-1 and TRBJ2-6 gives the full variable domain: KAGVTQTPRYLIKTRGQQVTLSCSPISGHRSVSWYQQTPGQGLQFLFEYFSETQRNKGNFPGRFSGRQFSNSRSEMNVSTLELGDSALYLCASSSGTGGQGVLTFGAGSRLTVL.

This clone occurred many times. CDR3 protein: CATISYPGGYTF. For the CDR3, the DNA is TGTGCCACCATCTCCTATCCGGGTGGCTACACCTTC. The V call is TRBV27, the J call TRBJ1-2; unclear D gene. The CDR3 contains 12 residues. Per germline, CDR1 MNHEY and CDR2 SMNVEV (reference sequence). The germline V and J ends were trimmed by 10 bases and 7 bases, with 16 bases remaining between them.

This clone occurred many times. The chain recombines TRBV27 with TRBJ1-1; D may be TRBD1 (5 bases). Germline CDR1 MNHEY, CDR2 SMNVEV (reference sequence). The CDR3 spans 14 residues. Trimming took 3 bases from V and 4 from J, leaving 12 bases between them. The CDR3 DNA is TGTGCCAGCAGTTTGGTCGGGGGAGCCACTGAAGCTTTCTTT. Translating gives CASSLVGGATEAFF.

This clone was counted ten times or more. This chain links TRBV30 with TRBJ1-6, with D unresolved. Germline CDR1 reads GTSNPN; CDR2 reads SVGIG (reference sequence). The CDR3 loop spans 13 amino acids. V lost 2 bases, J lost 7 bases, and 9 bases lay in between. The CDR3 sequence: CAWSFERNSPLHF. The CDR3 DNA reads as TGTGCCTGGAGTTTCGAGAGGAATTCACCCCTCCACTTT. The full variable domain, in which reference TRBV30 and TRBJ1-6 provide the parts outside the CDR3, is SQTIHQWPATLVQPVGSPLSLECTVEGTSNPNLYWYRQAAGRGLQLLFYSVGIGQISSEVPQNLSASRPQDRQFILSSKKLLLSDSGFYLCAWSFERNSPLHFGNGTRLTVT.

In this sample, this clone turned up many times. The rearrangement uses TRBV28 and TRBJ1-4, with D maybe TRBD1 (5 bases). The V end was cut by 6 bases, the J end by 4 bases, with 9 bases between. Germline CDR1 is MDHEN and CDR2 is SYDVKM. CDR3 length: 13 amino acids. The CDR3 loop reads CASRQTDNEKLFF. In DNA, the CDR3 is TGTGCCAGCAGACAGACAGATAATGAAAAACTGTTTTTT.

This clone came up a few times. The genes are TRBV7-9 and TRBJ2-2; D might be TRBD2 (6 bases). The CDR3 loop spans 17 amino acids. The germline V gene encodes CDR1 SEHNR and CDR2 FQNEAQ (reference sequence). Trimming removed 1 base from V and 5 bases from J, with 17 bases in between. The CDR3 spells CASSLGARGSWTGELFF. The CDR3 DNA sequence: TGTGCCAGCAGCTTAGGGGCTCGGGGGAGTTGGACCGGGGAGCTGTTTTTT.

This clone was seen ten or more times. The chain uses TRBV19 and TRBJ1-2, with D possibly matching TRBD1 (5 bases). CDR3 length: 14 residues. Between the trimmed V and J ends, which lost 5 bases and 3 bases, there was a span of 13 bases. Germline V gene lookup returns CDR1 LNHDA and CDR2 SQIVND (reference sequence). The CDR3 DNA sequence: TGTGCCAGTAGTCCCCTGGGAGGGGACTATGGCTACACCTTC. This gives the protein CASSPLGGDYGYTF.